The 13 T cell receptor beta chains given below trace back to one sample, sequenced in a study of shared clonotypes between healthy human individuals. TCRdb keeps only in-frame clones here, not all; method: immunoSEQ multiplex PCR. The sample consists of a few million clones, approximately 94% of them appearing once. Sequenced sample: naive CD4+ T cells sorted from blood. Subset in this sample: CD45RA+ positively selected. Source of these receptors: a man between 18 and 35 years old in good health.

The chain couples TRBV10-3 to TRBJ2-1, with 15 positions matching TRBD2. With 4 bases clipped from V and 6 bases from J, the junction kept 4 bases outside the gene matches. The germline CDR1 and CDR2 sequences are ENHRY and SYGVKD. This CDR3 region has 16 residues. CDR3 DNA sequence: TGTGCCATCAGTGGGACTAGCGGGGGGGCTAGCAATGAGCAGTTCTTC. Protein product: CAISGTSGGASNEQFF.

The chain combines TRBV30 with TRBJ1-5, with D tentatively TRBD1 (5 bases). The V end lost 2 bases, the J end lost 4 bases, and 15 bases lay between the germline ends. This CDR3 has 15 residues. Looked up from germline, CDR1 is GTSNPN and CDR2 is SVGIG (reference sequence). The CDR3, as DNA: TGTGCCTGGAGTTCGGGCAGGGTGGTGAATCAGCCCCAGCATTTT. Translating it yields CAWSSGRVVNQPQHF.

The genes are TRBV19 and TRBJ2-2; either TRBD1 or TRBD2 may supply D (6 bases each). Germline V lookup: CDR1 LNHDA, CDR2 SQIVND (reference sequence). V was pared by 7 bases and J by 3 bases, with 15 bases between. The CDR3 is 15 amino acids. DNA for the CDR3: TGTGCCAGTACCCCAGGGGCGGGGTACACCGGGGAGCTGTTTTTT. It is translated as CASTPGAGYTGELFF.

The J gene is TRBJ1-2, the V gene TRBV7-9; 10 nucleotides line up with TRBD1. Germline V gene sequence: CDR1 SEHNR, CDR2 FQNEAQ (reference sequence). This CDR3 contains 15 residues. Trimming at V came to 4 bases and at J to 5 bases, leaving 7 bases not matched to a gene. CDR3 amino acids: CASSSTDRGLYGYTF. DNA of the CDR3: TGTGCCAGCAGCTCAACAGACAGGGGGCTTTATGGCTACACCTTC.

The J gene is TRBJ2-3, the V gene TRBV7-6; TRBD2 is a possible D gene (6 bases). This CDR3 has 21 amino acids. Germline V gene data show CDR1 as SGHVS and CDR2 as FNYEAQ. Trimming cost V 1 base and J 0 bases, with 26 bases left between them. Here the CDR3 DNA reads TGTGCCAGCAGCTTAGTTTCAGTTCGGAGCGGAGGGAGAAATAGCACAGATACGCAGTATTTT. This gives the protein CASSLVSVRSGGRNSTDTQYF.

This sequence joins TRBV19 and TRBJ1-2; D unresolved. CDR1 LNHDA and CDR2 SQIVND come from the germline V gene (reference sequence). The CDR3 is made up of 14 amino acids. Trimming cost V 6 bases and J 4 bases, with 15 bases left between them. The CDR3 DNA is TGTGCCAGTAGCCCCAGCCGGGAGTCCTATGGCTACACCTTC. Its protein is CASSPSRESYGYTF.

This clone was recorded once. The CDR3 loop is CASSQEGARGTDTQYF. DNA of the CDR3: TGCGCCAGCAGCCAGGAAGGGGCTAGGGGCACAGATACGCAGTATTTT. The rearrangement uses TRBV4-3 and TRBJ2-3, with D maybe TRBD1 (5 bases). This CDR3 comprises 16 residues. Germline assignment: CDR1 LGHNA and CDR2 YSLEER. Trimming cost V 3 bases and J 1 base, with 14 bases left between them.

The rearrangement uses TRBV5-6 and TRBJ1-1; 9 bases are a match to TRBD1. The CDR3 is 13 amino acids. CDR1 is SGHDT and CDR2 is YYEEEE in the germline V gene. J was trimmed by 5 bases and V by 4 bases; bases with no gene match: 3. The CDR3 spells CASSLGTGTEAFF. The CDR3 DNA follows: TGTGCCAGCAGCCTAGGGACAGGGACTGAAGCTTTCTTT.

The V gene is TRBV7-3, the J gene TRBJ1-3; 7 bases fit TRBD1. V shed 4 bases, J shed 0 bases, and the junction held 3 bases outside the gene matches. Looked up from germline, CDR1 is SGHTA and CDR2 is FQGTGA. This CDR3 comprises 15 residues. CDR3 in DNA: TGTGCCAGCAGCTCGGACAGGAGCTCTGGAAACACCATATATTTT. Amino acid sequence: CASSSDRSSGNTIYF.

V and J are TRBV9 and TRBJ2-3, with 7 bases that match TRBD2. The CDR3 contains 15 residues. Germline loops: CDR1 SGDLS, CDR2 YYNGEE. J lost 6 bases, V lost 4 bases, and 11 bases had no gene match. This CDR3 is CASSLESGIWDTQYF. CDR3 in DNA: TGTGCCAGCAGCCTCGAAAGCGGGATCTGGGATACGCAGTATTTT.

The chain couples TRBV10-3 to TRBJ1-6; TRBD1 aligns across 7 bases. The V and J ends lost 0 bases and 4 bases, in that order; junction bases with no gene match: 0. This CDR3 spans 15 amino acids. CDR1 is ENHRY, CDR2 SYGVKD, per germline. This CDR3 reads CAISESTGYNSPLHF. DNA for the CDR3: TGTGCCATCAGTGAGTCGACAGGGTATAATTCACCCCTCCACTTT.

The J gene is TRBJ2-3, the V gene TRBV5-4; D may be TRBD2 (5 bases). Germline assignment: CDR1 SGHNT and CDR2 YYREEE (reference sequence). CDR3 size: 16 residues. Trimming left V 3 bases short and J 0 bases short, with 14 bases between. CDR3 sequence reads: CASSSQTTTSTDTQYF. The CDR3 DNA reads TGTGCCAGCAGCTCCCAGACTACCACGAGCACAGATACGCAGTATTTT.

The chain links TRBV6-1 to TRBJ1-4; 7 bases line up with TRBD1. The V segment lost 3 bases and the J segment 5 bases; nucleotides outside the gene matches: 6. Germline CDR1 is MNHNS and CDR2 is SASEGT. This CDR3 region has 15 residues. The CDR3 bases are TGTGCCAGCAGTGATTGGACAGGATTGAATGAAAAACTGTTTTTT. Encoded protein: CASSDWTGLNEKLFF.